Listed here is a single T cell receptor (beta chain). Its specificity is unknown. The source of the sample is a study of T-cell memory formation after mild COVID-19. Study information: The TCR clusters were mostly specific to one donor.

Germline V gene data show CDR1 as SGHTA and CDR2 as FQGNSA. The germline V and J ends were trimmed by 5 bases and 12 bases, with 15 bases remaining between them. The CDR3 is 12 amino acids. Points from the study as a whole: Contracting clones from day 15 to 85 showed balanced CD4/CD8; later expanders favored CD4+.

Using its own MiXCR run on the 5' RACE reads, TCRdb lists one record per CDR3 protein. The sample records a few hundred thousand distinct CDR3 sequences, about 15% being singletons. The sample taken for sequencing was PBMCs or a T cell subset sorted from them (not recorded which). This sequence joins TRBV7-2 and TRBJ2-3; D gene ambiguous. The receptor comes from a man in his late teens or twenties who had mild COVID-19 (a few samples of this study predate the infection). Cell type and time point are not known. DNA for the CDR3: TGTGCCAGCAGCCTAGGTGGGTGGGGTCAGTATTTT. Translated, it gives CASSLGGWGQYF.